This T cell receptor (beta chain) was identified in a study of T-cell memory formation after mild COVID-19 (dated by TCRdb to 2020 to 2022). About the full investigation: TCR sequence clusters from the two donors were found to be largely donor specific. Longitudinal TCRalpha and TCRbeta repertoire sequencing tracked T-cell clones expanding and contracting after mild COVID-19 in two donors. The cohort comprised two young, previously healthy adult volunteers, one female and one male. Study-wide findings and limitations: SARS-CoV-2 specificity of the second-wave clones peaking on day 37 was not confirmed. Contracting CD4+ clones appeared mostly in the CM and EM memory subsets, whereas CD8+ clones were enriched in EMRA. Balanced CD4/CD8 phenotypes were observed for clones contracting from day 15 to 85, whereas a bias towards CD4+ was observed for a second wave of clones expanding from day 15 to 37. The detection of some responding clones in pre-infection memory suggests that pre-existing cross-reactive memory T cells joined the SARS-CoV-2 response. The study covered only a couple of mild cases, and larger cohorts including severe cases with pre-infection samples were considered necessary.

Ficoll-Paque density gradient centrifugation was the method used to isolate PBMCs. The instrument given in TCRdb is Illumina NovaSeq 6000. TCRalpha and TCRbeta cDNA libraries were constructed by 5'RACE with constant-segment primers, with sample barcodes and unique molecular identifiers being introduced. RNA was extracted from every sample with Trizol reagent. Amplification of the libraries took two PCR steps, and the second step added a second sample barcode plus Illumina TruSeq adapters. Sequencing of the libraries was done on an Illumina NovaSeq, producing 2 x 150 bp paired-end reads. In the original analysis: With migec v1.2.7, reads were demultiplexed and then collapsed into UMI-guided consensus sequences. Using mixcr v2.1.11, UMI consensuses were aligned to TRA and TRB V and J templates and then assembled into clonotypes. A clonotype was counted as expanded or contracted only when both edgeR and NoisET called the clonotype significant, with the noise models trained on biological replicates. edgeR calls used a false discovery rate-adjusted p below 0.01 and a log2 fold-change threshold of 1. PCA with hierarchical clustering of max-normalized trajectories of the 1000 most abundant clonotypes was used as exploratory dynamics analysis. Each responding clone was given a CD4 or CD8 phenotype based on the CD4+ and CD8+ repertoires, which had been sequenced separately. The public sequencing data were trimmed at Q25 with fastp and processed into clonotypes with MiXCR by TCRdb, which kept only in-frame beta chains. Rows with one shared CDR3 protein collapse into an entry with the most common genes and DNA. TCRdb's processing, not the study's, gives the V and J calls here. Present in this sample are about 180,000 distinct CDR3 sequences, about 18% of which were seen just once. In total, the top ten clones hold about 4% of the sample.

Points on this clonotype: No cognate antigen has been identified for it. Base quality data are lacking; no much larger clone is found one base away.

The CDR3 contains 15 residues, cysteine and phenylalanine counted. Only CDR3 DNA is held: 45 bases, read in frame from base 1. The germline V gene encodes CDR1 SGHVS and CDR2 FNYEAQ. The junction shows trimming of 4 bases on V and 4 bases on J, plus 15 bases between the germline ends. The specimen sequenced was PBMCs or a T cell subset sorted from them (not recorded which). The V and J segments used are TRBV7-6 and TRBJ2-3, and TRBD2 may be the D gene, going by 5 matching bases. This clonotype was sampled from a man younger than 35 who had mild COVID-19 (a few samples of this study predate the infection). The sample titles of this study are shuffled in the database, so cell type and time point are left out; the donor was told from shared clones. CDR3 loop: CASSSSPARADTQYF. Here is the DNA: TGTGCCAGCAGCTCTTCCCCCGCGCGGGCAGATACGCAGTATTTT.